Shown below are 8 T cell receptor beta chains from a single sample sequenced in a study of Ad26.COV2.S vaccination and SARS-CoV-2 variants. The protocol was immunoSEQ multiplex PCR, while the TCRdb copy is restricted to in-frame clones and leaves out a portion. The data show hundreds of thousands of clones, around 88% seen once. Noted treatment: around 19 received Ad26.COV2.S at low or high dose, single or two shots; several received placebo; per-sample allocation not given. Repertoires come from day 63 after the first vaccine or placebo injection. The sequenced sample was peripheral blood, obtained in a trial of Ad26.COV2.S vaccine versus placebo. The receptors here all came from a person between 18 and 65 years old who received the Ad26.COV2.S COVID-19 vaccine or a placebo.

The chain employs TRBV9 and TRBJ2-1, with D tentatively TRBD1 (6 bases). In germline, CDR1 is SGDLS, CDR2 YYNGEE. V was cut by 3 bases and J by 2 bases, with 12 bases left in between. This CDR3 comprises 15 residues. The CDR3 reads CASSARQDTYNEQFF. The CDR3, as DNA: TGTGCCAGCAGCGCCCGACAGGACACCTACAATGAGCAGTTCTTC.

The CDR3 protein is CASSYGGPDAYNEQFF. CDR3 coding DNA: TGTGCCAGCAGCTACGGAGGTCCGGACGCCTACAATGAGCAGTTCTTC. The V gene is TRBV12-1, the J gene TRBJ2-1; the DNA was not used to check the table's D call, TRBD2. TRBV12-1 corresponds to a pseudogene. This CDR3 has 16 residues.

The CDR3 DNA reads TGTGCCAGCAGCTTGTCCAGTTATCAGCCCCAGCATTTT. Amino acids: CASSLSSYQPQHF. J is TRBJ1-5 and V is TRBV5-8; D is unclear. Germline V gene lookup returns CDR1 SGHTS and CDR2 YDEGEE. This CDR3 spans 13 amino acids. V lost 1 base and J 5 bases, leaving 7 bases between the germline ends.

This CDR3 reads CASSPRTENTEAFF. Written as DNA, the CDR3 is TGTGCCAGCAGCCCCCGGACGGAGAACACTGAAGCTTTCTTT. This rearrangement joins TRBV3-1 (or the pseudogene TRBV3-2) to TRBJ1-1, with D unclear. The germline V gene has CDR1 LGHDT and CDR2 YNNKEL (reference sequence). V was cut by 4 bases and J by 1 base, with 10 bases left in between. CDR3 length: 14 residues.

A single count supports this clone. CDR3 sequence (DNA): TGTGCCTGGAGTCCCCTCCTACAAGCAACTAATGAAAAACTGTTTTTT. The encoded protein is CAWSPLLQATNEKLFF. The J gene is TRBJ1-4, the V gene TRBV30; D gene ambiguous. Germline CDR1 and CDR2: GTSNPN and SVGIG (reference sequence). V was trimmed by 2 bases and J by 0 bases, leaving 13 bases between them. The CDR3 sequence is 16 residues long.

The J gene is TRBJ2-5, the V gene TRBV19, with 10 bases matching TRBD2. In germline, CDR1 is LNHDA, CDR2 SQIVND (reference sequence). CDR3 length: 15 amino acids. The ends lost 3 bases at V and 3 bases at J; junction bases unmatched: 4. The CDR3 bases are TGTGCCAGTAGTATGCTAGCGGGGGTTAAAGAGACCCAGTACTTC. Its translation is CASSMLAGVKETQYF. Complete variable domain (other parts from reference TRBV19 and TRBJ2-5): DGGITQSPKYLFRKEGQNVTLSCEQNLNHDAMYWYRQDPGQGLRLIYYSQIVNDFQKGDIAEGYSVSREKKESFPLTVTSAQKNPTAFYLCASSMLAGVKETQYFGPGTRLLVL.

The gene calls are TRBV15 and TRBJ2-7, with TRBD1 identical over 9 bases. This CDR3 is built from 14 residues. Trimming took 6 bases from V and 2 from J; bases not matched to a gene: 5. Germline lookup yields CDR1 LNHNV and CDR2 YYDKDF (reference sequence). CDR3 residues: CATSRGQGAYEQYF. CDR3 DNA: TGTGCCACCAGTAGGGGACAGGGAGCCTACGAGCAGTACTTC.

The CDR3 DNA follows: TGTGCCAGCAGCTATCGGACAGGCCCCGGGGAGCTGTTTTTT. It encodes CASSYRTGPGELFF. This chain uses TRBV9 with TRBJ2-2; TRBD1 matches at 7 bases. The ends lost 4 bases at V and 6 bases at J; junction bases unmatched: 6. This CDR3 has 14 amino acids. Germline CDR1 is SGDLS and CDR2 is YYNGEE.